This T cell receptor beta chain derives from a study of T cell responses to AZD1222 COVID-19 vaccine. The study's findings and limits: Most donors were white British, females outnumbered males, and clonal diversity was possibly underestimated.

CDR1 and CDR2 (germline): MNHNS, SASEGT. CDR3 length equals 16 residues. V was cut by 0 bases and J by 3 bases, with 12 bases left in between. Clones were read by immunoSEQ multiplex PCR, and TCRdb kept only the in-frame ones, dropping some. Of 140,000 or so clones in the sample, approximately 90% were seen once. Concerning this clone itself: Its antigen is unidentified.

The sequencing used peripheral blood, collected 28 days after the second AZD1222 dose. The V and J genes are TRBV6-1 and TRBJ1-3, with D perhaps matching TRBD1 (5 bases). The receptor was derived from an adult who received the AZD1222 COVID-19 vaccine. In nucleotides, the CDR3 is TGTGCCAGCAGTGAAGCAGGTGTGACAGTTGGAAACACCATATATTTT. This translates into CASSEAGVTVGNTIYF.